Listed here are 3 T cell receptor beta chains from one sample, sequenced in a study of cytomegalovirus exposure and HLA in healthy donors. Sequencing was performed with immunoSEQ multiplex PCR; in TCRdb, only in-frame clones are kept and a portion is missing. The table has about 100,000 clones, approximately 94% seen once; the top ten hold roughly 0.89%. Sequenced input: PBMCs. The receptors derive from a young woman in good health and CMV-seronegative.

V gene TRBV18 combines with J gene TRBJ1-3, with 10 bases matching TRBD1. V lost 3 bases and J lost 0; bases outside the gene matches: 8. The CDR3 totals 18 residues. Germline V gene sequence: CDR1 KGHSH, CDR2 LQKENI. CDR3 protein: CASSPPGQGLISGNTIYF. CDR3 DNA sequence: TGTGCCAGCTCACCTCCGGGACAGGGGTTAATCTCTGGAAACACCATATATTTT. Drawing the rest from reference TRBV18 and TRBJ1-3, the complete variable domain is NAGVMQNPRHLVRRRGQEARLRCSPMKGHSHVYWYRQLPEEGLKFMVYLQKENIIDESGMPKERFSAEFPKEGPSILRIQQVVRGDSAAYFCASSPPGQGLISGNTIYFGEGSWLTVV.

The chain carries TRBV7-9 and TRBJ1-6; D gene uncertain. The CDR3 has 12 amino acids. Germline V gene data show CDR1 as SEHNR and CDR2 as FQNEAQ (reference sequence). V was trimmed by 3 bases and J by 8 bases, leaving 5 bases between them. The CDR3 sequence is CASSFGDSPLHF. Written as DNA, the CDR3 is TGTGCCAGCAGCTTCGGGGATTCACCCCTCCACTTT.

The chain uses TRBV4-3 and TRBJ2-1; TRBD2 matches 13 bases. Per the germline V gene, CDR1 is LGHNA and CDR2 is YSLEER. The CDR3 length is 16 residues. V dropped 1 base and J dropped 9; count of bases not matched to a gene: 6. Here the CDR3 reads CASSQVLLAGGREQFF. CDR3 sequence (DNA): TGCGCCAGCAGCCAAGTCTTACTAGCGGGGGGGCGTGAGCAGTTCTTC.